The 16 T cell receptor beta chains below all came from one sample that was sequenced in a study of T cells in Graves' hyperthyroidism and ophthalmopathy. Amplified TCR beta CDR3 regions came from RNA transcripts. The primer set for the first-round RT-PCR of the TCR CDR3 was HTBI. TCRdb passed the multiplex PCR reads through MiXCR, listing each CDR3 protein once. In the table there are roughly 420,000 distinct CDR3 sequences, 15% to 18% of which are singletons. Sequenced: blood. The receptors stem from a woman aged 18 to 35 with Graves' hyperthyroidism.

This clonotype was seen repeatedly, ten times or more. The J gene is TRBJ2-1, the V gene TRBV11-2; TRBD2 matches at 7 bases. Trimming cost V 5 bases and J 0 bases; bases outside gene matches: 13. Germline CDR1 is SGHAT and CDR2 is FQNNGV. The CDR3 totals 18 residues. CDR3 DNA sequence: TGTGCCAGCAGCACCACGGGGGGAAGACCAAGCTCCTACAATGAGCAGTTCTTC. Residues: CASSTTGGRPSSYNEQFF.

This clonotype was picked up a small number of times. J is TRBJ2-2 and V is TRBV20-1, with TRBD2 identical over 9 bases. The CDR3 extends over 15 amino acids. Germline values: CDR1 DFQATT, CDR2 SNEGSKA (reference sequence). The V and J ends lost 5 bases and 5 bases, in that order; junction bases with no gene match: 9. In nucleotides, the CDR3 is TGCAGTGCTGAATCCGGGACTAGCAGGACCGGGGAGCTGTTTTTT. It codes for CSAESGTSRTGELFF.

In its sample, this clonotype was seen many times. The rearrangement uses TRBV18 and TRBJ2-5, with D perhaps matching TRBD1 or TRBD2 (5 bases each). The germline V gene has CDR1 KGHSH and CDR2 LQKENI. This CDR3 has 14 amino acids. Trimming shortened V by 0 bases and J by 6 bases, and 11 bases separated the two germline ends. CDR3: CASSPPGTTQTQYF. In DNA, the CDR3 is TGTGCCAGCTCACCACCGGGGACGACTCAGACCCAGTACTTC.

The J gene is TRBJ2-3, the V gene TRBV28, with 8 bases aligning to TRBD2. From germline, CDR1 is MDHEN and CDR2 SYDVKM. This CDR3 contains 17 residues. The V gene end was trimmed by 5 bases and the J gene end by 2 bases; junction bases not matched to a gene: 12. The CDR3 is CASSLIRGGFSTDTQYF. The CDR3 nucleotides are TGTGCCAGCAGTCTTATTCGGGGGGGCTTCTCCACAGATACGCAGTATTTT. Drawing the rest from reference TRBV28 and TRBJ2-3, the complete variable domain is DVKVTQSSRYLVKRTGEKVFLECVQDMDHENMFWYRQDPGLGLRLIYFSYDVKMKEKGDIPEGYSVSREKKERFSLILESASTNQTSMYLCASSLIRGGFSTDTQYFGPGTRLTVL.

The chain employs TRBV5-5 and TRBJ1-5; 7 bases are shared with TRBD1. The ends lost 2 bases at V and 0 bases at J; junction bases unmatched: 5. The CDR3 sequence is 16 residues long. Germline CDR1 is SGHKS and CDR2 is YYEKEE (reference sequence). The CDR3 spells CASSFYRGHSNQPQHF. For the CDR3, the DNA is TGTGCCAGCAGCTTTTACAGGGGACATAGCAATCAGCCCCAGCATTTT.

This clonotype was counted at least ten times. The chain uses TRBV6-2 or TRBV6-3 and TRBJ1-1; D may be TRBD1 (6 bases). Trimming shortened V by 1 base and J by 5 bases, and 14 bases separated the two germline ends. The CDR3 sequence is 15 residues long. The V gene's germline CDR1 is MNHEY and CDR2 SVGEGT. The CDR3 DNA reads TGTGCCAGCAGTTACTATGGGGGCCAGGGGACTGAAGCTTTCTTT. It translates to CASSYYGGQGTEAFF.

This clonotype was seen many times. This chain links TRBV7-9 with TRBJ2-2, with D hard to call. Germline V CDR1 and CDR2: SEHNR, FQNEAQ (reference sequence). The CDR3 is 12 amino acids. The germline V and J ends were trimmed by 5 bases and 4 bases, with 5 bases remaining between them. CDR3 sequence (DNA): TGTGCCAGCAGCGATTCCACCGGGGAGCTGTTTTTT. Its translation: CASSDSTGELFF.

V usage is TRBV19 and J usage is TRBJ1-5; D is unclear. The CDR3 extends over 14 amino acids. Trimming cost V 7 bases and J 2 bases, with 12 bases left between them. The germline V gene has CDR1 LNHDA and CDR2 SQIVND (reference sequence). CDR3 loop: CASNGREGNQPQHF. Written as DNA, the CDR3 is TGTGCCAGTAACGGCCGGGAGGGCAATCAGCCCCAGCATTTT.

This clonotype was seen a handful of times. The chain carries TRBV20-1 and TRBJ1-1; D is unclear. Trimming removed 6 bases from V and 0 bases from J, with 11 bases in between. The CDR3 contains 13 residues. The germline gives CDR1 DFQATT, CDR2 SNEGSKA (reference sequence). This CDR3 reads CSAGRHMNTEAFF. The CDR3 DNA reads TGCAGTGCCGGCAGGCATATGAACACTGAAGCTTTCTTT.

The chain recombines TRBV7-2 with TRBJ1-2; D not certain. This CDR3 contains 14 residues. Trimming removed 2 bases from V and 6 bases from J, with 13 bases in between. Germline-derived CDR1 and CDR2 are SGHTA and FQGNSA. The CDR3 coding sequence is TGTGCCAGCAGCTTAAATGGGGAAACGGATGGCTACACCTTC. Protein sequence: CASSLNGETDGYTF.

The chain uses TRBV10-3 and TRBJ2-5; 9 positions match TRBD2. V was pared by 3 bases and J by 5 bases, with 4 bases of the junction left unmatched. This CDR3 region has 14 residues. Germline CDR1 and CDR2: ENHRY and SYGVKD. CDR3 in DNA: TGTGCCATCAGTGAAGTAGCGGGGGTTGAGACCCAGTACTTC. Translating it yields CAISEVAGVETQYF.

The chain employs TRBV3-1 and TRBJ2-7; the match to TRBD1 covers 10 bases. The germline V gene encodes CDR1 LGHDT and CDR2 YNNKEL (reference sequence). V shed 3 bases, J shed 0 bases, and the junction held 14 bases outside the gene matches. This CDR3 region has 19 residues. The DNA for the CDR3 is TGTGCCAGCAGCCACGCCGACAGGGGGCTCAGAAGAATCTCCTACGAGCAGTACTTC. Translating it yields CASSHADRGLRRISYEQYF.

This clonotype was detected many times. Germline and junction disagree at one end, which may indicate a read error. The chain has TRBV7-7 and TRBJ1-2; possibly TRBD1 for D (6 bases). In germline, CDR1 is SSHAT, CDR2 FNYEAQ (reference sequence). This CDR3 has 15 amino acids. DNA of the CDR3: TGTGCTAGCAGCCTAGACCGGACAGACATCTATGGCTACACCTTC. Protein sequence: CASSLDRTDIYGYTF.

This clonotype was counted between two and nine times. The V and J genes are TRBV9 and TRBJ1-2; D might be TRBD1 (6 bases). The CDR3 totals 17 residues. CDR1 SGDLS and CDR2 YYNGEE come from the germline V gene. V gave up 3 bases and J gave up 2 bases, with 20 bases separating them. CDR3: CASSDRVKDGGNYGYTF. The CDR3 nucleotides read TGTGCCAGCAGCGATCGGGTGAAGGACGGGGGCAACTATGGCTACACCTTC.

This clonotype came up a few times. V and J are TRBV5-8 and TRBJ1-4, with D tentatively TRBD1 (6 bases). Per the germline V gene, CDR1 is SGHTS and CDR2 is YDEGEE. Trimming pared 2 bases from V and 5 bases from J, leaving 10 bases between. The CDR3 is 14 amino acids. The CDR3 nucleotides read TGTGCCAGCAGCTTCGGGGGCGGAAATGAAAAACTGTTTTTT. Translation gives CASSFGGGNEKLFF. Together with reference TRBV5-8 and TRBJ1-4, the CDR3 gives the full variable domain: EAGVTQSPTHLIKTRGQQATLRCSPISGHTSVYWYQQALGLGLQFLLWYDEGEERNRGNFPPRFSGRQFPNYSSELNVNALELEDSALYLCASSFGGGNEKLFFGSGTQLSVL.

This clonotype was seen many times. This rearrangement joins TRBV4-3 to TRBJ1-2; no definite D call. V was clipped by 0 bases and J by 4 bases, with 6 bases between them. CDR1 is LGHNA and CDR2 is YSLEER in the germline V gene. There are 13 residues in the CDR3. This chain's CDR3 is CASSQDQLYGYTF. The CDR3 coding sequence is TGCGCCAGCAGCCAAGATCAGCTCTATGGCTACACCTTC.